This T cell receptor (beta chain) was sequenced during a study of blood T cell repertoires in COVID-19. Study-level information: T cells, B-cell-depleted T cells, or PBMCs supplied cDNA or gDNA.

As processed by the authors: Using reference gene primer amplification, nucleated cell counts were estimated. Libraries were prepared by immunoSEQ multiplex PCR; TCRdb keeps only in-frame clonotypes and omits some of them. That table supplies the V and J calls and clone size; D and trimming were determined from the DNA. The data contain about 170,000 clones, just under 85% of them singletons. The Seattle site enrolled patients during active infection and followed them longitudinally. V lost 1 base to trimming and J lost 5 bases; unmatched junction nucleotides: 12. The CDR3 length is 16 residues. Germline CDR1 is SGHRS and CDR2 is YFSETQ.

This receptor was identified in a woman older than 75 with COVID-19, enrolled during active disease. The sequencing sample was made of peripheral blood. The rearrangement uses TRBV5-1 and TRBJ2-7, with TRBD1 matching over 7 bases. CDR3 residues: CASSLTVLRQGHEQYF. CDR3 in DNA: TGCGCCAGCAGCTTGACGGTCCTGAGACAGGGCCACGAGCAGTACTTC.